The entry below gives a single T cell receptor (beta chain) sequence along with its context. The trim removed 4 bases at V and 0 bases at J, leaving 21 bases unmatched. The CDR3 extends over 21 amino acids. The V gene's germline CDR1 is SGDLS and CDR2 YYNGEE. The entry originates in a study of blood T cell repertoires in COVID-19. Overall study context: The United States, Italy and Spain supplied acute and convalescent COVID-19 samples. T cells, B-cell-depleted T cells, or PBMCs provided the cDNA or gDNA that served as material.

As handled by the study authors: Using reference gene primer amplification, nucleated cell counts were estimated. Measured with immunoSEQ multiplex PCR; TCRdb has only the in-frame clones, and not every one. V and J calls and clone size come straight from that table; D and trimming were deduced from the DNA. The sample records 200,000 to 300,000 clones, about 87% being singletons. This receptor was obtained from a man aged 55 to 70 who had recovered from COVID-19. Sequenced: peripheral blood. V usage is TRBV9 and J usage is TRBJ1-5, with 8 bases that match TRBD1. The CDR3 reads CASSPHPGTGGDEYSNQPQHF. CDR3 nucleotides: TGTGCCAGCAGCCCTCATCCCGGGACAGGTGGGGATGAATATAGCAATCAGCCCCAGCATTTT.